The entry below gives a single TCR beta chain sequence along with its context. These data belong to a study of blood T cell repertoires in COVID-19. This table comes from immunoSEQ multiplex PCR, and its TCRdb copy is limited to in-frame clones, with some not included. Of under 200,000 clones in the sample, around 80% were seen once. The receptor was derived from a woman between 50 and 59 years old in a cohort exposed to, infected with or recovered from COVID-19 (not recorded which). The material sequenced was PBMCs or T cells enriched from blood (not recorded which).

CDR3 protein: CASSQPTDLTSNEKLFF. The CDR3 coding sequence is TGCGCCAGCAGCCAACCGACAGACTTGACCTCGAATGAAAAACTGTTTTTT. V usage is TRBV4-1 and J usage is TRBJ1-4, with D possibly TRBD1 on 5 matching bases. The V and J ends lost 2 bases and 5 bases respectively, with 18 bases between them. In germline, CDR1 is MGHRA, CDR2 YSYEKL. The CDR3 covers 17 residues.